The 24 T cell receptor beta chains listed next were all sequenced from one sample in a study of blood T cell repertoires in COVID-19. Data came from immunoSEQ multiplex PCR; TCRdb stores just in-frame clones and leaves some out. This table holds 55,000 to 90,000 clones, around 83% found once. The sample comprised peripheral blood. All receptors come from an elderly woman with active or convalescent COVID-19.

The J gene is TRBJ1-6, the V gene TRBV5-1; the D gene is possibly TRBD1 (6 bases). V was clipped by 4 bases and J by 6 bases, with 14 bases between them. CDR3 length equals 15 residues. Germline values: CDR1 SGHRS, CDR2 YFSETQ. DNA for the CDR3: TGCGCCAGCAGCGCCCGGACAGATCCTAATTCACCCCTCCACTTT. This sequence encodes CASSARTDPNSPLHF.

This rearrangement joins TRBV9 to TRBJ2-2; no clear D gene. CDR1 is SGDLS, CDR2 YYNGEE, per germline. The CDR3 has 14 amino acids. With 0 bases removed from V and 6 bases from J, the gap between germline ends came to 9 bases. Written as DNA, the CDR3 is TGTGCCAGCAGCGTAGTTCTCGCGGCCGGGGAGCTGTTTTTT. Translation gives CASSVVLAAGELFF.

This chain links TRBV7-9 with TRBJ1-5; no firm D call. The V gene's germline CDR1 is SEHNR and CDR2 FQNEAQ (reference sequence). The CDR3 runs 13 residues. V was shortened by 2 bases and J by 3 bases, with 5 bases between the two germline ends. In DNA form, the CDR3 reads TGTGCCAGCAGCTTACAGTCCAATCAGCCCCAGCATTTT. Translated: CASSLQSNQPQHF. The entire variable domain, with the rest obtained from reference TRBV7-9 and TRBJ1-5, is as follows: DTGVSQNPRHKITKRGQNVTFRCDPISEHNRLYWYRQTLGQGPEFLTYFQNEAQLEKSRLLSDRFSAERPKGSFSTLEIQRTEQGDSAMYLCASSLQSNQPQHFGDGTRLSIL.

This clone has just a few counts. This chain uses TRBV7-2 with TRBJ2-7; 12 bases are shared with TRBD2. CDR1 and CDR2 (germline): SGHTA, FQGNSA. The trim removed 2 bases at V and 2 bases at J, leaving 1 base unmatched. The CDR3 is 15 residues long. The CDR3 region is CASSLRTSGTYEQYF. CDR3 nucleotides: TGTGCCAGCAGCTTAAGGACTAGCGGGACCTACGAGCAGTACTTC.

The DNA of the CDR3 is TGCGCCAGCAGCGTACTAGCGGGGTTCACAGATACGCAGTATTTT. This encodes CASSVLAGFTDTQYF. This chain joins TRBV5-1 and TRBJ2-3, with 10 positions matching TRBD2. Looked up from germline, CDR1 is SGHRS and CDR2 is YFSETQ. There are 15 residues in the CDR3. With V trimmed by 4 bases and J by 2 bases, 4 bases remained unmatched.

The rearrangement uses TRBV5-1 and TRBJ1-3; D unclear. Trimming pared 0 bases from V and 0 bases from J, leaving 7 bases between. The germline CDR1 and CDR2 sequences are SGHRS and YFSETQ. The CDR3 runs to 15 residues. CDR3 residues: CASSLGVSSGNTIYF. CDR3 nucleotides: TGCGCCAGCAGCTTGGGAGTGAGCTCTGGAAACACCATATATTTT.

V and J are TRBV5-4 and TRBJ1-2; 7 bases agree with TRBD1. CDR1 and CDR2 (germline): SGHNT, YYREEE (reference sequence). The J segment lost 4 bases and the V segment lost 0 bases, leaving 12 bases of the junction unmatched. This CDR3 spans 17 amino acids. The chain's CDR3 is CASSLAGQDPTGYGYTF. CDR3 coding DNA: TGTGCCAGCAGCTTGGCCGGACAGGACCCAACCGGCTATGGCTACACCTTC.

The chain recombines TRBV12-3 or TRBV12-4 with TRBJ1-2; D is uncertain. The CDR3 has 12 amino acids. The germline V and J ends were trimmed by 1 base and 5 bases, with 5 bases remaining between them. CDR3 in amino acids: CASSLDSYGYTF. Here the CDR3 DNA reads TGTGCCAGCAGTTTAGATAGTTATGGCTACACCTTC.

J is TRBJ2-7 and V is TRBV11-3, with TRBD1 matching 9 bases. CDR1 is SGHNT, CDR2 YENEEA, per germline. This CDR3 region has 17 residues. With 1 base clipped from V and 2 bases from J, the junction kept 9 bases outside the gene matches. CDR3 protein: CASSLGFGDRAAYEQYF. CDR3 DNA: TGTGCCAGCAGCTTAGGATTCGGGGACAGGGCTGCCTACGAGCAGTACTTC.

V is TRBV12-3 or TRBV12-4 and J is TRBJ2-2, with TRBD1 matching over 7 bases. The CDR3 covers 13 residues. The V gene end was trimmed by 4 bases and the J gene end by 5 bases; junction bases not matched to a gene: 1. This CDR3 is CASSSRGTGELFF. DNA for the CDR3: TGTGCCAGCAGTTCCAGGGGGACCGGGGAGCTGTTTTTT.

The chain employs TRBV6-5 and TRBJ2-5; TRBD2 matches at 9 bases. The CDR3 loop spans 12 amino acids. The V and J ends lost 6 bases and 5 bases, in that order; junction bases with no gene match: 1. CDR1 is MNHEY, CDR2 SVGAGI, per germline. The chain's CDR3 is CASRTSGETQYF. The CDR3 nucleotides are TGTGCCAGCAGGACTAGCGGTGAGACCCAGTACTTC.

V gene TRBV27 combines with J gene TRBJ1-2; 8 bases are shared with TRBD1. The V gene's germline CDR1 is MNHEY and CDR2 SMNVEV (reference sequence). V dropped 7 bases and J dropped 1; count of bases not matched to a gene: 2. CDR3 length: 13 amino acids. CDR3 in DNA: TGTGCCAGCACGGACAGGGTTAACTATGGCTACACCTTC. As protein: CASTDRVNYGYTF.

V and J are TRBV19 and TRBJ1-3; 7 bases map to TRBD1. V was clipped by 5 bases and J by 0 bases; unmatched bases: 7. The V gene's germline CDR1 is LNHDA and CDR2 SQIVND (reference sequence). The CDR3 runs to 16 residues. For the CDR3, the DNA is TGTGCCAGTAGTTCACAGGGGACAGACTCTGGAAACACCATATATTTT. It is translated as CASSSQGTDSGNTIYF.

The gene calls are TRBV3-1 (or the pseudogene TRBV3-2) and TRBJ1-3, with unresolved D. This CDR3 has 15 residues. Germline V gene sequence: CDR1 LGHDT, CDR2 YNNKEL (reference sequence). V was shortened by 2 bases and J by 0 bases, with 8 bases between the two germline ends. CDR3 bases: TGTGCCAGCAGCCAACTTACTAGCTCTGGAAACACCATATATTTT. This codes for CASSQLTSSGNTIYF.

The V gene is TRBV2, the J gene TRBJ1-6, with D perhaps matching TRBD1 (6 bases). The germline gives CDR1 SNHLY, CDR2 FYNNEI. The CDR3 is 14 amino acids. The V end lost 7 bases, the J end lost 6 bases, and 13 bases lay between the germline ends. DNA for the CDR3: TGTGCCAGCAAGTCCCGGGACACTAATTCACCCCTCCACTTT. It translates to CASKSRDTNSPLHF.

This chain joins TRBV30 and TRBJ1-4; TRBD1 matches 8 bases. The CDR3 covers 16 residues. Germline V lookup: CDR1 GTSNPN, CDR2 SVGIG (reference sequence). After removal of 2 bases from V and 3 bases from J, the junction contained 8 bases not matched to a gene. As DNA, the CDR3 is TGTGCCTGGAGTCCGGGACAGGCCAGGGCTAATGAAAAACTGTTTTTT. This gives the protein CAWSPGQARANEKLFF. The full variable domain, with the rest looked up from reference TRBV30 and TRBJ1-4, is SQTIHQWPATLVQPVGSPLSLECTVEGTSNPNLYWYRQAAGRGLQLLFYSVGIGQISSEVPQNLSASRPQDRQFILSSKKLLLSDSGFYLCAWSPGQARANEKLFFGSGTQLSVL.

This clone was recorded only once. V and J are TRBV12-2 and TRBJ2-3; TRBD1 is the table's D call, not checked against the DNA. TRBV12-2 is tagged as a pseudogene. CDR3 length: 19 residues. CDR3 residues: CASRYTGTHYLISTDTQYF. The DNA of the CDR3 is TGTGCAAGTCGCTACACAGGGACCCACTATCTGATTAGCACAGATACGCAGTATTTT.

In nucleotides, the CDR3 is TGTGCCAGCAGCCCCTTTAGTGGCTACGAGCAGTACTTC. Protein: CASSPFSGYEQYF. The rearrangement uses TRBV11-2 and TRBJ2-7; D is unresolved. CDR1 is SGHAT, CDR2 FQNNGV, per germline. The CDR3 is made up of 13 amino acids. V lost 5 bases and J lost 3, with 11 bases in between.

The chain combines TRBV11-2 with TRBJ2-3, with 7 nucleotides matching TRBD2. Unmatched junction bases numbered 10, after V lost 5 bases and J lost 5 bases. The germline gives CDR1 SGHAT, CDR2 FQNNGV. The CDR3 is made up of 15 amino acids. In nucleotides, the CDR3 is TGTGCCAGCAGCGCTGGTGGGGGGGGAAGAGATACGCAGTATTTT. Amino acids: CASSAGGGGRDTQYF. Variable domain in full (rest from reference TRBV11-2 and TRBJ2-3): EAGVAQSPRYKIIEKRQSVAFWCNPISGHATLYWYQQILGQGPKLLIQFQNNGVVDDSQLPKDRFSAERLKGVDSTLKIQPAKLEDSAVYLCASSAGGGGRDTQYFGPGTRLTVL.

This clone was counted a single time. The CDR3 nucleotides are TGTGCCAGCAGCGAAGGACAGACGAATACCTATGGCTACACCTTC. It specifies CASSEGQTNTYGYTF. The chain employs TRBV7-9 and TRBJ1-2; possibly TRBD1 for D (6 bases). In germline, CDR1 is SEHNR, CDR2 FQNEAQ (reference sequence). This CDR3 is 15 amino acids long. V lost 5 bases and J 4 bases, leaving 17 bases between the germline ends.

The J gene is TRBJ2-2, the V gene TRBV7-9; 8 nucleotides match TRBD2. The junction had 5 bases not matched to a gene; V was cut back by 6 bases and J by 2 bases. The CDR3 has 15 amino acids. Germline CDR1 is SEHNR and CDR2 is FQNEAQ (reference sequence). CDR3 nucleotides: TGTGCCAGCAGACGTAGCGGGGCAAACACCGGGGAGCTGTTTTTT. Translating it yields CASRRSGANTGELFF.

The chain is built from TRBV12-3 or TRBV12-4 and TRBJ1-1, with D perhaps matching TRBD1 (6 bases). The length of the CDR3 is 13 residues. With 6 bases removed from V and 3 bases from J, the gap between germline ends came to 11 bases. In DNA, the CDR3 is TGTGCCAGCAGGGGGGGGCCGGACACTGAAGCTTTCTTT. This translates into CASRGGPDTEAFF.

The chain employs TRBV2 and TRBJ2-2, with D tentatively TRBD1 (6 bases). CDR3 length equals 15 residues. From germline, CDR1 is SNHLY and CDR2 FYNNEI. Trimming removed 1 base at V and 7 bases at J, with 13 bases between. The chain's CDR3 is CASSEELRGNGELFF. CDR3 nucleotide sequence: TGTGCCAGCAGTGAAGAACTGAGGGGGAACGGGGAGCTGTTTTTT.

V gene TRBV5-1 combines with J gene TRBJ2-5, with a tentative D call TRBD1 (5 bases). V was pared by 0 bases and J by 2 bases, with 5 bases between. The CDR3 has 13 amino acids. The germline V gene has CDR1 SGHRS and CDR2 YFSETQ. This CDR3 is CASSLGQQETQYF. For the CDR3, the DNA is TGCGCCAGCAGCTTGGGACAGCAAGAGACCCAGTACTTC.